This record covers a single T cell receptor beta chain. Its matching antigen is unknown. TCRdb's copy holds only in-frame clones and misses some; the assay was immunoSEQ multiplex PCR. The data show some 87,000 clones, 94% seen once. Trimming took 0 bases from V and 6 from J; bases not matched to a gene: 14. The CDR3 length is 18 residues. Germline assignment: CDR1 PRHDT and CDR2 FYEKMQ (reference sequence). The sample comes from a study of OX40 agonist ivuxolimab in advanced cancers. Study-wide background: Intravenous ivuxolimab at 0.01 to 10 mg/kg was given to patients every 2 weeks.

The study's findings and limits: Researchers report that CD8+ T cells had, on average, more expanded clones than CD4+.

The clonotype originates from an adult with an advanced solid tumor such as melanoma, head and neck, liver or kidney cancer. The rearrangement joins TRBV13 to TRBJ1-2; TRBD1 matches at 9 bases. The source material was CD4+ or CD8+ T cells sorted from blood, sampled in a trial of the OX40 agonist ivuxolimab. The CDR3: CASSLGSMGQGDGNGYTF. CDR3 bases: TGTGCCAGCAGCTTAGGCAGTATGGGACAGGGCGACGGGAATGGCTACACCTTC.